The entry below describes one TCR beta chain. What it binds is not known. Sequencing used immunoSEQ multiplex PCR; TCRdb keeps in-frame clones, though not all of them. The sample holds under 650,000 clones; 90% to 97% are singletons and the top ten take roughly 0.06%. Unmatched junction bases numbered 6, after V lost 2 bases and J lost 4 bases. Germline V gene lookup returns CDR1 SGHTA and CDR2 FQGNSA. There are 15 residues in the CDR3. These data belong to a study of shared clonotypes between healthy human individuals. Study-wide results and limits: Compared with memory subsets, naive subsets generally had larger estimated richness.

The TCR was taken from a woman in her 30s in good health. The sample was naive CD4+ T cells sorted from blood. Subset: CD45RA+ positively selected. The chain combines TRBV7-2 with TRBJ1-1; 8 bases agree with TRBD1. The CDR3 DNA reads TGTGCCAGCAGCTTACAGGGGGCCGGGAGCACTGAAGCTTTCTTT. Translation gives CASSLQGAGSTEAFF.